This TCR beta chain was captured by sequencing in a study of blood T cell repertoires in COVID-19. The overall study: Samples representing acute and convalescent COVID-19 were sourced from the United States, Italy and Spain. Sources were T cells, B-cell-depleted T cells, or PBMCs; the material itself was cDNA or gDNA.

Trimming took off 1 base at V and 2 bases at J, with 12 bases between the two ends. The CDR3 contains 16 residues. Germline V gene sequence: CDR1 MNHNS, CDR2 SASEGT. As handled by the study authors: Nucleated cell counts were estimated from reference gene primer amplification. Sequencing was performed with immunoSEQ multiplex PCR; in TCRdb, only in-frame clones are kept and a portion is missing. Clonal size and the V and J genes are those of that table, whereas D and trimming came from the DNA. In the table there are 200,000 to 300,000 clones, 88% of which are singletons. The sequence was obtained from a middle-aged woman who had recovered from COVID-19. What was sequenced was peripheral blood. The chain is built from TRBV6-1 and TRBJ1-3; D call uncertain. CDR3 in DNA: TGTGCCAGCAGTGAAGTCGGAGGGCGCCCTGGAAACACCATATATTTT. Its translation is CASSEVGGRPGNTIYF.